This T cell receptor (beta chain) was retrieved from a study of identical twins' blood T cells. This clonotype has more than one count but fewer than ten. Trimming took off 0 bases at V and 2 bases at J, with 13 bases between the two ends. Germline assignment: CDR1 SEHNR and CDR2 FQNEAQ (reference sequence). The CDR3 runs 16 residues. From the 5' RACE reads, TCRdb called clonotypes with MiXCR, one entry per CDR3 protein. The top ten hold roughly 5.5% of the sample, which has around 380,000 distinct CDR3 sequences, about 28% seen once. Specimen: PBMCs. The chain has TRBV7-9 and TRBJ1-1; D remains unclear. The receptor comes from a woman between 18 and 50 years old in good health. The CDR3 nucleotides are TGTGCCAGCAGCTTAGCTCCAATGGGCAGAAACACTGAAGCTTTCTTT. This sequence encodes CASSLAPMGRNTEAFF. Complete variable domain (other parts from reference TRBV7-9 and TRBJ1-1): DTGVSQNPRHKITKRGQNVTFRCDPISEHNRLYWYRQTLGQGPEFLTYFQNEAQLEKSRLLSDRFSAERPKGSFSTLEIQRTEQGDSAMYLCASSLAPMGRNTEAFFGQGTRLTVV.